The rows below give T cell receptor beta chains drawn from one sample of a study of T cells in Graves' hyperthyroidism and ophthalmopathy. TCRdb reprocessed the multiplex PCR reads with MiXCR, giving one entry per CDR3 protein. The data contain 650,000 to 800,000 distinct CDR3 sequences, 45% of them singletons. Sequencing used peripheral blood or thyroid tissue (not recorded which). The receptors originated from an adult man with Graves' disease, either hyperthyroidism or ophthalmopathy (not recorded which). The CDR3 runs from the conserved cysteine through the conserved F or W.

CDR3 length,V gene,CDR3 protein
14,TRBV2,CASRPPGVGEGYTF
15,TRBV10-3,CAISPDRTISYEQYF
15,TRBV4-1,CASSPERAGNYGYTF
11,TRBV7-8,CASSERQEAFF
15,TRBV7-9,CASSDPGQGQETQYF
14,TRBV12-3/TRBV12-4,CASRTGGITGELFF
15,TRBV20-1,CSARAGAGGGTEAFF
11,TRBV7-9,CASSRQGAQDF
14,TRBV10-3,CAISERGSTDTQYF
13,TRBV7-2,CASSFYLGGELFF
13,TRBV7-9,CASSLQGVYEQYF
15,TRBV2,CASSIYSEVAYGYTF
15,TRBV2,CASWTPGQRNSPLHF
14,TRBV12-3/TRBV12-4,CASSGNRFNEKLFF
14,TRBV9,CASSVQAENTEAFF
15,TRBV19,CASSPRDSHLGGYTF